These T cell receptor beta chains were read from a single sample in a study of radiotherapy plus CTLA-4 blockade in lung cancer. Sequencing was performed with immunoSEQ multiplex PCR; in TCRdb, only in-frame clones are kept and a portion is missing. The data hold about 90,000 clones, with about two thirds observed a single time. Sequenced material: peripheral blood, taken from a patient treated with radiotherapy plus ipilimumab. The receptors were sampled from a human donor with non-small cell lung cancer that progressed on radiotherapy plus ipilimumab. Both conserved end residues are part of each CDR3. D genes are given only for firm matches. Clone size is not always given. Where it is, it says once, few, many or a class for expanded clones.

abundance: NA
j_gene: TRBJ1-1
v_gene: TRBV13
d_gene: NA
CDR3aa: CASSLGTAAEAFF
CDR3nt: TGTGCCAGCAGCTTAGGGACGGCGGCTGAAGCTTTCTTT

abundance: few
j_gene: TRBJ1-5
v_gene: TRBV2
d_gene: NA
CDR3aa: CASKEGLRESNQPQHF
CDR3nt: TGTGCCAGCAAGGAGGGGTTGAGGGAAAGCAATCAGCCCCAGCATTTT

abundance: NA
j_gene: TRBJ1-5
v_gene: TRBV4-1
d_gene: TRBD1
CDR3aa: CASSQVRDRGQQPQHF
CDR3nt: TGCGCCAGCAGCCAAGTTCGAGACAGGGGCCAGCAGCCCCAGCATTTT

abundance: once
j_gene: TRBJ2-2
v_gene: TRBV7-9
d_gene: TRBD1
CDR3aa: CASSESGQGVGELFF
CDR3nt: TGTGCCAGCAGCGAAAGTGGACAGGGGGTCGGGGAGCTGTTTTTT

abundance: few
j_gene: TRBJ2-3
v_gene: TRBV2
d_gene: TRBD1
CDR3aa: CAITDRASTDTQYF
CDR3nt: TGTGCCATCACGGACAGGGCTAGCACAGATACGCAGTATTTT

abundance: NA
j_gene: TRBJ2-2
v_gene: TRBV6-1
d_gene: NA
CDR3aa: CASTQGLGTGELFF
CDR3nt: TGTGCCAGCACCCAGGGGTTAGGCACCGGGGAGCTGTTTTTT

abundance: NA
j_gene: TRBJ2-5
v_gene: TRBV9
d_gene: NA
CDR3aa: CASSVLTGETQYF
CDR3nt: TGTGCCAGCAGCGTCCTCACGGGGGAGACCCAGTACTTC

abundance: NA
j_gene: TRBJ2-5
v_gene: TRBV6-6
d_gene: NA
CDR3aa: CASLRDFEETQYF
CDR3nt: TGTGCCAGCCTCCGGGACTTCGAAGAGACCCAGTACTTC

abundance: few
j_gene: TRBJ2-7
v_gene: TRBV2
d_gene: NA
CDR3aa: CASSVYEQYF
CDR3nt: TGTGCCAGCAGTGTCTACGAGCAGTACTTC

abundance: few
j_gene: TRBJ2-2
v_gene: TRBV19
d_gene: NA
CDR3aa: CASGWGAGELFF
CDR3nt: TGTGCCAGTGGGTGGGGTGCCGGGGAGCTGTTTTTT

abundance: NA
j_gene: TRBJ1-1
v_gene: TRBV5-1
d_gene: NA
CDR3aa: CASSSSPADGGTEAFF
CDR3nt: TGCGCCAGCAGCTCCTCCCCGGCCGACGGGGGGACTGAAGCTTTCTTT

abundance: NA
j_gene: TRBJ1-5
v_gene: TRBV5-1
d_gene: NA
CDR3aa: CASSLDPNQPQHF
CDR3nt: TGCGCCAGCAGCTTGGATCCCAATCAGCCCCAGCATTTT

abundance: NA
j_gene: TRBJ1-5
v_gene: TRBV28
d_gene: NA
CDR3aa: CASKRGGNQPQHF
CDR3nt: TGTGCCAGCAAGCGCGGGGGCAATCAGCCCCAGCATTTT

abundance: NA
j_gene: TRBJ2-1
v_gene: TRBV7-6
d_gene: NA
CDR3aa: CASSLTVSSYNEQFF
CDR3nt: TGTGCCAGCAGCTTGACCGTTAGCTCCTACAATGAGCAGTTCTTC

abundance: NA
j_gene: TRBJ2-3
v_gene: TRBV6-5
d_gene: NA
CDR3aa: CASSYGLGGGTDTQYF
CDR3nt: TGTGCCAGCAGTTACGGGCTAGGGGGGGGCACAGATACGCAGTATTTT

abundance: once
j_gene: TRBJ1-4
v_gene: TRBV4-2
d_gene: NA
CDR3aa: CASSQEGRQASGKLFF
CDR3nt: TGTGCCAGCAGCCAAGAGGGCAGACAGGCGTCGGGAAAACTGTTTTTT

abundance: few
j_gene: TRBJ2-7
v_gene: TRBV27
d_gene: NA
CDR3aa: CASSPGRYEQYF
CDR3nt: TGTGCCAGCAGCCCCGGGCGCTACGAGCAGTACTTC

abundance: NA
j_gene: TRBJ1-5
v_gene: TRBV28
d_gene: NA
CDR3aa: CATSLPEQPQHF
CDR3nt: TGTGCCACCAGTTTACCCGAACAGCCCCAGCATTTT

abundance: few
j_gene: TRBJ1-1
v_gene: TRBV2
d_gene: TRBD1
CDR3aa: CASSPQGPSQNTEAFF
CDR3nt: TGTGCCAGCAGCCCACAGGGGCCCAGCCAGAACACTGAAGCTTTCTTT

abundance: NA
j_gene: TRBJ1-2
v_gene: TRBV4-1
d_gene: TRBD1
CDR3aa: CASSQPARTGNYGYTF
CDR3nt: TGCGCCAGCAGCCAACCGGCTAGGACAGGGAACTATGGCTACACCTTC

abundance: few
j_gene: TRBJ1-2
v_gene: TRBV18
d_gene: NA
CDR3aa: CASSSGRAYGYTF
CDR3nt: TGTGCCAGCTCATCAGGCAGGGCCTATGGCTACACCTTC

abundance: NA
j_gene: TRBJ1-6
v_gene: TRBV7-5
d_gene: NA
CDR3aa: CVRSCGGLWPGAGNSPLHF
CDR3nt: TGTGTCAGAAGCTGTGGGGGTTTGTGGCCCGGGGCAGGGAATTCACCCCTCCACTTT

abundance: once
j_gene: TRBJ2-5
v_gene: TRBV7-2
d_gene: NA
CDR3aa: CASLTTRGPKETQYF
CDR3nt: TGTGCCTCCCTTACCACGCGGGGGCCAAAAGAGACCCAGTACTTC

abundance: once
j_gene: TRBJ1-5
v_gene: TRBV5-1
d_gene: TRBD1
CDR3aa: CASSKGTGVNQPQHF
CDR3nt: TGCGCCAGCAGCAAGGGGACAGGGGTCAATCAGCCCCAGCATTTT

abundance: few
j_gene: TRBJ2-5
v_gene: TRBV2
d_gene: NA
CDR3aa: CASSATRGRQETQYF
CDR3nt: TGTGCCAGCAGTGCAACTCGGGGTAGGCAAGAGACCCAGTACTTC

abundance: NA
j_gene: TRBJ2-1
v_gene: TRBV19
d_gene: NA
CDR3aa: CASSMGYNEQFF
CDR3nt: TGTGCCAGTAGTATGGGGTACAATGAGCAGTTCTTC

abundance: NA
j_gene: TRBJ2-2
v_gene: TRBV2
d_gene: TRBD1
CDR3aa: CASSTGTGNRDTGELFF
CDR3nt: TGTGCCAGCAGCACCGGGACAGGGAATCGGGACACCGGGGAGCTGTTTTTT